The next 15 T cell receptor beta chains were all read from a single sample in a study of human T cells and chemical hapten exposure. MiXCR, applied by TCRdb to the RACE reads, yields one record per CDR3 protein. Of about 31,000 distinct CDR3 sequences detected, 7.4% appear once; the ten largest clones hold about 9.8%. Noted time point: healthy volunteer bleed at 2 weeks. From whole blood left unfractionated, total RNA was extracted. Sequenced sample: whole blood. The source is a human donor in good health. Some clones in this sample may be carry-over from other donors' samples.

This clonotype has just one count. This rearrangement joins TRBV15 to TRBJ2-3, with D unclear. The germline V gene encodes CDR1 LNHNV and CDR2 YYDKDF (reference sequence). The ends were cut back, 0 bases at V and 4 bases at J, with 14 bases in the middle. This CDR3 has 16 residues. In DNA form, the CDR3 reads TGTGCCACCAGCAGAGATGGTGGGCGGTTCTCAGATACGCAGTATTTT. Translated, it gives CATSRDGGRFSDTQYF.

This clonotype came up many times. This sequence joins TRBV9 and TRBJ1-5; perhaps TRBD1 as D (6 bases). The CDR3 sequence is 15 residues long. The V end was cut by 0 bases, the J end by 2 bases, with 9 bases between. Germline CDR1 reads SGDLS; CDR2 reads YYNGEE. CDR3 sequence reads: CASSVGTGRNQPQHF. The CDR3 bases are TGTGCCAGCAGCGTAGGAACAGGGCGCAATCAGCCCCAGCATTTT.

This clonotype was recorded a few times. A much larger clonotype is one base distant, so this may be a read error. The chain carries TRBV10-3 and TRBJ2-1, with a weak D call TRBD2 (5 bases). Per germline, CDR1 ENHRY and CDR2 SYGVKD. The CDR3 has 13 residues. Trimming left V 4 bases short and J 8 bases short, with 12 bases between. The DNA of the CDR3 is TGTGCCATCAGTGGAAGGCCCGGGGATGAGCAGTTCTTC. Its translation is CAISGRPGDEQFF.

There are many counts of this clonotype. CDR3 DNA sequence: TGCAGCGTGACCCAGGGTGGCACTGAAGCTTTCTTT. Encoded protein: CSVTQGGTEAFF. The V gene is TRBV29-1, the J gene TRBJ1-1; weak D call: TRBD1 (5 bases). The CDR3 has 12 residues. Germline loops: CDR1 SQVTM, CDR2 ANQGSEA. V lost 6 bases and J lost 4, with 12 bases in between.

This clonotype was detected many times. The gene calls are TRBV7-9 and TRBJ2-1; D gene unclear. The germline CDR1 and CDR2 sequences are SEHNR and FQNEAQ (reference sequence). V was trimmed by 1 base and J by 10 bases, leaving 14 bases between them. The CDR3 consists of 14 residues. The CDR3 DNA follows: TGTGCCAGCAGCTTAGAAGGCCAGCCTCGGGAGCAGTTCTTC. As protein: CASSLEGQPREQFF.

This rearrangement joins TRBV2 to TRBJ1-5; TRBD1 matches at 7 bases. CDR3 length equals 13 residues. Per the germline V gene, CDR1 is SNHLY and CDR2 is FYNNEI. The V segment lost 8 bases and the J segment 2 bases; nucleotides outside the gene matches: 3. The CDR3 DNA follows: TGTGCCAGCCAGGGGGACGGCAATCAGCCCCAGCATTTT. Its translation is CASQGDGNQPQHF.

The V call is TRBV24-1, the J call TRBJ2-1; the D is unclear. V was clipped by 9 bases and J by 3 bases, with 5 bases between them. The CDR3 runs to 11 residues. Germline loops: CDR1 KGHDR, CDR2 SFDVKD. CDR3 sequence (DNA): TGTGCCACCGAGTGCTACAATGAGCAGTTCTTC. Translating gives CATECYNEQFF.

The V gene is TRBV5-5, the J gene TRBJ2-1; perhaps TRBD2 as D (5 bases). The V gene lost 4 bases and the J gene lost 0 bases, with 11 bases spanning the gap. The CDR3 is 15 residues long. In germline, CDR1 is SGHKS, CDR2 YYEKEE (reference sequence). The CDR3 DNA reads as TGTGCCAGCAGCATAACTAGTTACTCCTACAATGAGCAGTTCTTC. Translation: CASSITSYSYNEQFF.

This chain links TRBV5-4 with TRBJ2-7; TRBD2 aligns across 7 bases. The CDR3 covers 15 residues. Per the germline V gene, CDR1 is SGHNT and CDR2 is YYREEE (reference sequence). With V trimmed by 3 bases and J by 5 bases, 11 bases remained unmatched. CDR3 nucleotide sequence: TGTGCCAGCAGCTCGACGGGACGAGCGGGACACGAGCAGTACTTC. Its protein product is CASSSTGRAGHEQYF.

This clonotype was counted a few times. Relative to the germline gene, one junction end is altered; a read error may explain this. The gene calls are TRBV5-6 and TRBJ1-2, with 9 positions matching TRBD1. CDR3 length: 15 amino acids. The germline V gene encodes CDR1 SGHDT and CDR2 YYEEEE. The CDR3 DNA sequence: TGTGCCAGCAGCTTAATTGGGACAGGGCAAGATGGCGACACCTTC. Protein: CASSLIGTGQDGDTF.

This clonotype was seen ten or more times. The chain recombines TRBV29-1 with TRBJ2-7, with TRBD2 identical over 10 bases. This CDR3 contains 14 residues. Germline V gene data show CDR1 as SQVTM and CDR2 as ANQGSEA. V was clipped by 6 bases and J by 2 bases; unmatched bases: 7. The CDR3 nucleotides are TGCAGCGTCCTGACTAGCGGGTCTACCTACGAGCAGTACTTC. It is translated as CSVLTSGSTYEQYF.

This sequence joins TRBV3-1 and TRBJ2-7; D ambiguous. The V gene lost 10 bases and the J gene lost 6 bases, with 16 bases spanning the gap. The CDR3 runs 12 residues. Per germline, CDR1 LGHDT and CDR2 YNNKEL (reference sequence). The CDR3 DNA is TGTGCCACCCCAGGCCCCCGCGGCGAGCAGTACTTC. Translating it yields CATPGPRGEQYF.

This clonotype was observed many times. The chain links TRBV11-2 to TRBJ1-1; 7 bases map to TRBD1. The CDR3 loop spans 13 amino acids. V shed 5 bases, J shed 1 base, and the junction held 1 base outside the gene matches. Germline CDR1 SGHAT, CDR2 FQNNGV. The CDR3 DNA reads TGTGCCAGCAGCGGGGACAGGAACACTGAAGCTTTCTTT. As protein: CASSGDRNTEAFF.

V and J are TRBV20-1 and TRBJ2-7, with 8 bases that match TRBD2. J gave up 6 bases and V 7 bases, and 11 bases lay outside the gene matches. This CDR3 has 13 amino acids. From germline, CDR1 is DFQATT and CDR2 SNEGSKA (reference sequence). CDR3 amino acids: CSVRGTSESEQYF. The CDR3 region has the DNA TGCAGTGTCAGAGGGACTAGTGAGTCCGAGCAGTACTTC.

This clonotype was detected a few times. The chain joins TRBV2 to TRBJ2-7, with a tentative D call TRBD1 (5 bases). CDR1 is SNHLY and CDR2 is FYNNEI in the germline V gene. This CDR3 has 13 residues. Trimming pared 3 bases from V and 6 bases from J, leaving 12 bases between. The CDR3 DNA sequence: TGTGCCAGCAGTGAGGGGCCCCGGGCCGAGCAGTACTTC. Translated, it gives CASSEGPRAEQYF.